This T cell receptor (beta chain) was profiled in a study of T cells in Graves' hyperthyroidism and ophthalmopathy. As for the study in general: The blood sample was taken at first diagnosis, before treatment began.

Study-wide results and caveats: Stable hyperthyroidism was separated from ophthalmopathy by a model based on 13 V-J features.

The germline CDR1 and CDR2 sequences are LNHNV and YYDKDF (reference sequence). V was clipped by 5 bases and J by 1 base, with 18 bases between them. The CDR3 is 17 residues long. This clonotype was seen more than once but under ten times. Antigen unknown. Recently diagnosed hyperthyroidism of less than 2 months' duration affected patients aged 18 to 65. Patients were excluded because of uncontrolled infection, other autoimmune disease, pregnancy or lactation. From RNA transcripts, TCR beta CDR3 regions were amplified. During a first-round RT-PCR of the TCR CDR3, the HTBI primer set was used. Via MiXCR, TCRdb re-called the multiplex PCR reads, giving one row per CDR3 protein. This sample yields 750,000 to 900,000 distinct CDR3 sequences, of which approximately 40% are seen a single time; 7.5% to 9.5% belongs to the top ten.

The source of this sequence is a man aged 18 to 35 with Graves' hyperthyroidism. V gene TRBV15 combines with J gene TRBJ1-5; D remains unclear. Sequencing input: blood. CDR3 region: CATSGGKGPRSNQPQHF. CDR3 DNA: TGTGCCACCAGCGGCGGTAAGGGCCCTCGGAGCAATCAGCCCCAGCATTTT.